The clone carrying this T cell receptor beta chain was observed a few times. What it binds is not known. This CDR3 comprises 15 residues. Germline-derived CDR1 and CDR2 are SGHAT and FQNNGV. Trimming took 0 bases from V and 0 from J, leaving 6 bases between them. This sample is part of a study of molecular identifiers for immune sequencing clone quantification. On the study more broadly: The replicate experiment used RNA from approximately 20,000 or 100,000 naive CD8 cells. This RNA was split into five aliquots, and four of them were sequenced. Findings of the study overall: Detectable among approximately 930,000 naive cells, according to reports, was Jurkat TCR RNA spiked in from one cell. Clones above 20 RNA copies held over 98% of effector molecules, under 1% in naive cells. Identical barcode-sharing TCR molecules could lead to underestimated sizes for highly expanded clones.

MiXCR was run by TCRdb on the PCR reads, yielding one entry per CDR3 protein. Of about 630,000 distinct CDR3 sequences in the sample, 25% were seen once. This TCR was recovered from a human donor in good health. Some libraries in this study had Jurkat cell RNA spiked in. This chain joins TRBV11-2 and TRBJ1-3; D gene ambiguous. What was sequenced was naive CD8+ T cells from blood, with Jurkat cell RNA spiked in. The subset here: FACS-sorted CD8+CD4-CCR7+CD45RA+ naive T cells. CDR3 protein: CASSLDVLSGNTIYF. CDR3 bases: TGTGCCAGCAGCTTAGATGTGCTCTCTGGAAACACCATATATTTT.